The 4 T cell receptor beta chains in this list originate from one sample, sequenced in a study of blood T cell repertoires in COVID-19 (dated by TCRdb to about 2020). The library came from the immunoSEQ multiplex PCR assay. TCRdb took this table from immuneACCESS and kept in-frame rearrangements with V and J called. Such tables lack part of the clones; where checked against another copy, unresolved V genes explain under half of the gap, and the rest is unexplained. This sample gives about 250,000 clones in total; 70% to 90% of them show up just once. In total, the top ten clones hold approximately 6.3% of the sample. Sequenced material: peripheral blood. These receptors were taken from a woman aged 60-75 years with active or convalescent COVID-19.

DNA for the CDR3: TGTGCCAGCAGTTCCCGGACAGGCTCGTTGTTGGTTGGTGAAGCTTTCTTT. Translated: CASSSRTGSLLVGEAFF. The rearrangement uses TRBV27 and TRBJ1-1, with 7 bases aligning to TRBD1. Germline CDR1 is MNHEY and CDR2 is SMNVEV (reference sequence). This CDR3 comprises 17 residues. V lost 4 bases to trimming and J lost 7 bases; unmatched junction nucleotides: 18.

This clone was seen ten or more times. The chain joins TRBV11-2 to TRBJ2-7; D is unclear. This CDR3 is 14 amino acids long. Trimming took off 1 base at V and 1 base at J, with 8 bases between the two ends. CDR1 and CDR2 from the germline V gene are SGHAT and FQNNGV. The CDR3 loop is CASSLGAMSYEQYV. CDR3 in DNA: TGTGCCAGCAGCTTAGGGGCGATGTCCTACGAGCAGTACGTC.

The J gene is TRBJ2-2, the V gene TRBV18; no reliable D call. Germline CDR1 reads KGHSH; CDR2 reads LQKENI. With 3 bases removed from V and 5 bases from J, the gap between germline ends came to 13 bases. The CDR3 is made up of 15 amino acids. Here the CDR3 DNA reads TGTGCCAGCTCACCCGCGGCGGCGAGAACCGGGGAGCTGTTTTTT. Its translation: CASSPAAARTGELFF.

CDR3 in amino acids: CAWSVSRVRSSNQPQHF. In nucleotides, the CDR3 is TGTGCCTGGAGTGTAAGCAGGGTTCGTAGTAGCAATCAGCCCCAGCATTTT. The chain carries TRBV30 and TRBJ1-5; the D gene is possibly TRBD1 (5 bases). CDR3 length: 17 residues. With 0 bases removed from V and 0 bases from J, the gap between germline ends came to 15 bases. Germline V gene data show CDR1 as GTSNPN and CDR2 as SVGIG (reference sequence).